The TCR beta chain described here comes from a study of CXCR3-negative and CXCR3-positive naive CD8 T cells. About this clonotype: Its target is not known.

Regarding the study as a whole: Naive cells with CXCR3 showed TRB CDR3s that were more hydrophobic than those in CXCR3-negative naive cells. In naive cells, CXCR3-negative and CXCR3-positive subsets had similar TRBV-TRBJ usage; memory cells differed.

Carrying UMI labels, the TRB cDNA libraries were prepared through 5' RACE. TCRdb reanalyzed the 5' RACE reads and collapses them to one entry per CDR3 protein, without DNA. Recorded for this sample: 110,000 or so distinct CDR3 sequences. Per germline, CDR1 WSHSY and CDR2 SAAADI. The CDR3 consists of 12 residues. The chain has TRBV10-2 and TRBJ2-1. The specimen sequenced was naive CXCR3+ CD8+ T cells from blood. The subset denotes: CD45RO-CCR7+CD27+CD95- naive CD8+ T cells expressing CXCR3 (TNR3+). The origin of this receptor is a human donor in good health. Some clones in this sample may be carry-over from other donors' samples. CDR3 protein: CASSELDNEQFF.